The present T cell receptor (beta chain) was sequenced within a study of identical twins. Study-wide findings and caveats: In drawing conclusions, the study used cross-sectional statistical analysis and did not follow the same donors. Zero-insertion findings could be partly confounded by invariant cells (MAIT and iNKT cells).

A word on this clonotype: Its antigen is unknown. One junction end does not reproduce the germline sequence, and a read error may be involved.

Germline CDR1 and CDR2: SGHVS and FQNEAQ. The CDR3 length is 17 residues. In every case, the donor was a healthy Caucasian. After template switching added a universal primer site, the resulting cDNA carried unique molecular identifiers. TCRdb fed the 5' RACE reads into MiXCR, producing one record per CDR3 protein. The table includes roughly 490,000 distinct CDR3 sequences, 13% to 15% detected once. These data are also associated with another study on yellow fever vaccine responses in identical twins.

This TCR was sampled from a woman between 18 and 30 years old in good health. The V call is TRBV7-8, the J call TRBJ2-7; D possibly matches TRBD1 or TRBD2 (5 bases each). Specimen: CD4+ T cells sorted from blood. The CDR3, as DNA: TGTGCCAGCAGCCCTGAAGGTTGGAGCAACCGGGGCTACGAGCAGTGCTTC. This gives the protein CASSPEGWSNRGYEQCF.